This TCR beta chain was documented in a study of Ad26.COV2.S vaccination and SARS-CoV-2 variants. In its sample, this clone was seen once. The treatment is: approximately 18 received Ad26.COV2.S at low or high dose, single or two shots; about 5 received placebo; per-sample allocation not given. All samples were drawn on day 63, counting from the first vaccine or placebo injection. Assay: immunoSEQ multiplex PCR; the TCRdb copy retains only in-frame clones and omits some. The repertoire includes around 370,000 clones, roughly 84% of them detected once, and around 3.3% sits in the top ten. This CDR3 is built from 13 residues. From germline, CDR1 is SGHVS and CDR2 FQNEAQ. Trimming removed 1 base at V and 2 bases at J, with 6 bases between.

Here the sequenced sample was peripheral blood, taken in a trial of Ad26.COV2.S vaccine versus placebo. The chain joins TRBV7-8 to TRBJ2-7, with D possibly being TRBD1 (6 bases). The sequence came from a person between 18 and 65 years old who received the Ad26.COV2.S COVID-19 vaccine or a placebo. The DNA for the CDR3 is TGTGCCAGCAGCTTAGGGGACACCTACGAGCAGTACTTC. Translation: CASSLGDTYEQYF. The full variable domain, in which reference TRBV7-8 and TRBJ2-7 provide the parts outside the CDR3, is GAGVSQSPRYKVAKRGQDVALRCDPISGHVSLFWYQQALGQGPEFLTYFQNEAQLDKSGLPSDRFFAERPEGSVSTLKIQRTQQEDSAVYLCASSLGDTYEQYFGPGTRLTVT.